This TCR beta chain was found in a study of T cell responses to AZD1222 COVID-19 vaccine. The data were produced by immunoSEQ multiplex PCR, yet TCRdb's version contains in-frame clones alone and is incomplete. This repertoire shows roughly 160,000 clones, 70% to 90% found once; its top ten account for 0.95% to 1.1%. Looked up from germline, CDR1 is KGHSH and CDR2 is LQKENI. The V end was cut by 2 bases, the J end by 2 bases, with 9 bases between. The CDR3 is 15 amino acids. This chain connects TRBV18 to TRBJ1-4; tentative D call: TRBD1 (5 bases). The sequence came from an adult who received the AZD1222 COVID-19 vaccine. Material: peripheral blood, obtained 28 days after the second AZD1222 dose. The CDR3 is CASSPREGTNEKLFF. CDR3 nucleotide sequence: TGTGCCAGCTCACCAAGGGAGGGGACTAATGAAAAACTGTTTTTT.